This T cell receptor (beta chain) was documented in a study of blood T cell repertoires in COVID-19. Across the whole study: Spain, Italy and the United States supplied samples that represented acute and convalescent COVID-19. Sample material is recorded as cDNA or gDNA derived from T cells, B-cell-depleted T cells, or PBMCs.

V was pared by 3 bases and J by 3 bases, with 9 bases between. The CDR3 runs to 13 residues. CDR1 is MNHNS and CDR2 is SASEGT in the germline V gene. Clones were sequenced by immunoSEQ multiplex PCR, and TCRdb holds only the in-frame ones, with some missing. The sample shows under 150,000 clones, less than 80% of them seen only once. This clone occurred many times. The V and J genes are TRBV6-1 and TRBJ2-7; no definite D call. This sequence originates from a man in his 60s with acute or convalescent COVID-19. The source material was peripheral blood. CDR3 sequence: CASSDLGSYEQYF. The CDR3 bases are TGTGCCAGCAGTGACCTTGGCAGCTACGAGCAGTACTTC.